The T cell receptor (beta chain) described here comes from a study of response to subunit inactivated influenza vaccine. The CDR3 runs to 15 residues. V lost 1 base to trimming and J lost 2 bases; unmatched junction nucleotides: 2. Looked up from germline, CDR1 is SGHAT and CDR2 is FQNNGV. TCRdb recomputed calls from the RT-PCR reads with MiXCR, one row per CDR3 protein. The sample has some 640,000 distinct CDR3 sequences; 11% to 15% are singletons. Study-wide results and limits: The authors offered the suggestion that each seasonal influenza vaccination recruits few new T cells.

Comments on this clonotype: Its antigen remains unidentified.

The V gene is TRBV11-2, the J gene TRBJ2-3, with 8 nucleotides matching TRBD2. The receptor comes from a man aged 50 to 59 who received an inactivated influenza vaccine. This material consisted of PBMCs from blood, taken 14 to 15 days before vaccination. In DNA, the CDR3 is TGTGCCAGCAGCTTAGGCGGGGGGAACACAGATACGCAGTATTTT. This sequence encodes CASSLGGGNTDTQYF.